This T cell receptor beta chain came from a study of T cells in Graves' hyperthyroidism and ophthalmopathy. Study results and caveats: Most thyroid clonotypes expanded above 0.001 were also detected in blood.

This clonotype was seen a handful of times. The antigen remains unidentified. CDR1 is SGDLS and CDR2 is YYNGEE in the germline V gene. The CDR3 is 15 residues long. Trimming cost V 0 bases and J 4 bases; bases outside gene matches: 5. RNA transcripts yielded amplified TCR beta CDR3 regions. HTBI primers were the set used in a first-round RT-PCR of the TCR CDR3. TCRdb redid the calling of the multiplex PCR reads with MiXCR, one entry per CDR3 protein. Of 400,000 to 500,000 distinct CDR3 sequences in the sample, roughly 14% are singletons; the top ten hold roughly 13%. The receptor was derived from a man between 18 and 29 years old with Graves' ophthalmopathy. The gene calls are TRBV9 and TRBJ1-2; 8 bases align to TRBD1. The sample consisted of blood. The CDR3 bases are TGTGCCAGCAGCGTAGTACAGGGGGGGGGCTATGGCTACACCTTC. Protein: CASSVVQGGGYGYTF. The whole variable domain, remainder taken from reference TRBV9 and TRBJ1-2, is DSGVTQTPKHLITATGQRVTLRCSPRSGDLSVYWYQQSLDQGLQFLIQYYNGEERAKGNILERFSAQQFPDLHSELNLSSLELGDSALYFCASSVVQGGGYGYTFGSGTRLTVV.